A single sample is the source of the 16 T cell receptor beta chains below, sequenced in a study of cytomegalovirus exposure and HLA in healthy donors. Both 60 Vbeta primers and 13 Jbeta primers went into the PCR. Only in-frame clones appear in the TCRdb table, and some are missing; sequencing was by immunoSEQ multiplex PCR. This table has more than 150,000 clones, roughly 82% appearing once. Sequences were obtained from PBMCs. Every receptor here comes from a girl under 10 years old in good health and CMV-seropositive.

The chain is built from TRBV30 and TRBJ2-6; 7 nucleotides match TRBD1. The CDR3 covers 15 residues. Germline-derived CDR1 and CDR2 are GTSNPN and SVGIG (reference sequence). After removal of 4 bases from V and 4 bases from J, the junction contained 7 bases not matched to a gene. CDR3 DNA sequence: TGTGCCTGGATGCAGGGGGTGAAAGGGGCCAACGTCCTGACTTTC. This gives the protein CAWMQGVKGANVLTF. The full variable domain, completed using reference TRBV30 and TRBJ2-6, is SQTIHQWPATLVQPVGSPLSLECTVEGTSNPNLYWYRQAAGRGLQLLFYSVGIGQISSEVPQNLSASRPQDRQFILSSKKLLLSDSGFYLCAWMQGVKGANVLTFGAGSRLTVL.

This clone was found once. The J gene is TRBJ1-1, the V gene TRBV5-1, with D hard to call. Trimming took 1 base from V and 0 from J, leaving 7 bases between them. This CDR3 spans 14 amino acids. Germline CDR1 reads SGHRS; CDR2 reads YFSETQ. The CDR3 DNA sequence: TGCGCCAGCAGCTTGCGGGGATTGAACACTGAAGCTTTCTTT. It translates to CASSLRGLNTEAFF.

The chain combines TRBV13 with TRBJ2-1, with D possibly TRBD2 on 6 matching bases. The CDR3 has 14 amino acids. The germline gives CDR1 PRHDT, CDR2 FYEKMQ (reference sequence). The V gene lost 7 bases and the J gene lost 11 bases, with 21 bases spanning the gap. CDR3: CASMGGRVGCQQFF. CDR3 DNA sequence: TGTGCCAGCATGGGAGGAAGGGTAGGGTGTCAGCAGTTCTTC.

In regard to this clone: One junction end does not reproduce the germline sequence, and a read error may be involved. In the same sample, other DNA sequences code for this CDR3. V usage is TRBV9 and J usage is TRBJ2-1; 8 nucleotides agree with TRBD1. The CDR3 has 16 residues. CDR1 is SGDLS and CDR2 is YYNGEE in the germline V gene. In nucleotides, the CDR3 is TGCGCCAGCAGCGCTTCGGACAGGGCTTCCTACAATGAGCAGTTCTTC. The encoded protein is CASSASDRASYNEQFF.

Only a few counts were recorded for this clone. This CDR3 is CASSLSGRVPSYNEQFF. CDR3 coding DNA: TGTGCCAGCAGCTTGAGCGGGAGGGTCCCCTCCTACAATGAGCAGTTCTTC. The J gene is TRBJ2-1, the V gene TRBV5-5; 10 bases fit TRBD2. Germline V gene lookup returns CDR1 SGHKS and CDR2 YYEKEE (reference sequence). After removal of 1 base from V and 0 bases from J, the junction contained 4 bases not matched to a gene. The CDR3 is 17 residues long.

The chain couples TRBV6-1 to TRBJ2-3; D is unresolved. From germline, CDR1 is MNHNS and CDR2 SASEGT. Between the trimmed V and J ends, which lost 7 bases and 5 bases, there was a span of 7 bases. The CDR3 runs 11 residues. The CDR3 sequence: CASKTGDTQYF. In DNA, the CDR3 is TGTGCCAGCAAAACTGGAGATACGCAGTATTTT.

CDR3 nucleotide sequence: TGTGCCAGCAGTGACGGGAGCTCCTACAATGAGCAGTTCTTC. Its protein product is CASSDGSSYNEQFF. The chain joins TRBV2 to TRBJ2-1; perhaps TRBD2 as D (6 bases). Germline loops: CDR1 SNHLY, CDR2 FYNNEI. Trimming stripped 3 bases from V and 0 bases from J, with 6 bases between. The CDR3 loop spans 14 amino acids.

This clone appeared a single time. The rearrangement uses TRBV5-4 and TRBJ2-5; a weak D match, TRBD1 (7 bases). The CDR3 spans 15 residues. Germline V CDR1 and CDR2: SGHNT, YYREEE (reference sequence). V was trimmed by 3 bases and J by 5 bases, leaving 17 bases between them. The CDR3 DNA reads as TGTGCCAGCAGCTCGGATCTGACAGGGAGGGAGACCCAGTACTTC. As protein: CASSSDLTGRETQYF.

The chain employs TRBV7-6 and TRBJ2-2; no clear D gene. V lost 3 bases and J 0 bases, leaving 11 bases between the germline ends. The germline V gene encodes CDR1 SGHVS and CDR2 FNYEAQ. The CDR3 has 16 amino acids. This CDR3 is CASSFFPVSNTGELFF. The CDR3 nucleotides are TGTGCCAGCAGCTTTTTTCCAGTCTCGAACACCGGGGAGCTGTTTTTT.

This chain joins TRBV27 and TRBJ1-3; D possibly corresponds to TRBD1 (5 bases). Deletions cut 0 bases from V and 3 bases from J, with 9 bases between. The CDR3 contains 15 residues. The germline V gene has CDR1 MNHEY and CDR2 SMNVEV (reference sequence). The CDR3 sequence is CASSLSIQGGNTIYF. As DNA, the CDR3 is TGTGCCAGCAGTTTATCGATCCAGGGTGGAAACACCATATATTTT.

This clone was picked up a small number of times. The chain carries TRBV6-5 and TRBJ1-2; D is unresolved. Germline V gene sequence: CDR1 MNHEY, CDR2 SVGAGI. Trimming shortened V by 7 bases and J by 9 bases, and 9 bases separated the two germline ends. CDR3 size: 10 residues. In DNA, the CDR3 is TGTGCCAGCATCCCTACGAGCTACACCTTC. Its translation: CASIPTSYTF.

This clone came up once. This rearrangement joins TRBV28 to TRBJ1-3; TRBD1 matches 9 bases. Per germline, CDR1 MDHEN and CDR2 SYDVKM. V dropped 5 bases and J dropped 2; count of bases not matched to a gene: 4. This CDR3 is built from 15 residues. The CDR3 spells CASSRGQGTGNTIYF. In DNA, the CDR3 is TGTGCCAGCAGTCGGGGACAGGGAACTGGAAACACCATATATTTT.

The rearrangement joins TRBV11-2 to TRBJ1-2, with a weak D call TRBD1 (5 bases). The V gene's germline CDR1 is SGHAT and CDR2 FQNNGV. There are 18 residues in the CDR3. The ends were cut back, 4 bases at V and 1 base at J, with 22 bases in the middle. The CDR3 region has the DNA TGTGCCAGCAGCTCGTTGTGGGGACGGGAGAATCATAACTATGGCTACACCTTC. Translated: CASSSLWGRENHNYGYTF. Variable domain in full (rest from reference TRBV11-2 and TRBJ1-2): EAGVAQSPRYKIIEKRQSVAFWCNPISGHATLYWYQQILGQGPKLLIQFQNNGVVDDSQLPKDRFSAERLKGVDSTLKIQPAKLEDSAVYLCASSSLWGRENHNYGYTFGSGTRLTVV.

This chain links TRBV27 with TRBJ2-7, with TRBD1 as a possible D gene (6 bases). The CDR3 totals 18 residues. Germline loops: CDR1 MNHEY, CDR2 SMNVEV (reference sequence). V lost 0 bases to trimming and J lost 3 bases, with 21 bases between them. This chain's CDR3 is CASSLSSGLRGTNYEQYF. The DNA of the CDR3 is TGTGCCAGCAGTTTATCTTCGGGGTTAAGGGGGACCAACTACGAGCAGTACTTC.

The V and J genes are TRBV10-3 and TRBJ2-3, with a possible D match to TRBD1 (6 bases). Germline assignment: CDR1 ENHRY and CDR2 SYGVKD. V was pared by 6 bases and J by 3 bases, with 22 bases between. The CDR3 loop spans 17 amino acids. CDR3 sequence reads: CAISTTTGFPFTDTQYF. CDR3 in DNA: TGTGCCATCAGCACGACGACAGGTTTTCCGTTTACAGATACGCAGTATTTT.

CDR3 coding DNA: TGTGCCAGCATGGTGGCGGGCTTCACAGATACGCAGTATTTT. Translation: CASMVAGFTDTQYF. The J gene is TRBJ2-3, the V gene TRBV2; possibly TRBD2 for D (5 bases). Germline-derived CDR1 and CDR2 are SNHLY and FYNNEI. The CDR3 consists of 14 residues. V was cut by 7 bases and J by 2 bases, with 13 bases left in between.